This T cell receptor beta chain was identified in a study of control samples from healthy donors and cancer patients. There are 15 residues in the CDR3. Trimming shortened V by 2 bases and J by 2 bases, and 11 bases separated the two germline ends. Germline assignment: CDR1 MGHRA and CDR2 YSYEKL. The assay was immunoSEQ multiplex PCR, and TCRdb's table has in-frame clones only and misses some. The sample yields about 140,000 clones, roughly 94% seen once. The sequence was obtained from a man in his forties or fifties in good health. Sequences were obtained from blood. J is TRBJ2-3 and V is TRBV4-1, with D possibly being TRBD2 (6 bases). CDR3 bases: TGCGCCAGCAGCCAAAGCGGGCAGCACACAGATACGCAGTATTTT. This translates into CASSQSGQHTDTQYF.